This T cell receptor (beta chain) was retrieved from a study of cytomegalovirus exposure and HLA in healthy donors (dated by TCRdb to about 2017). About the study as a whole: According to a later analysis, one platform produced both the 120 validation repertoires and the 670 or so repertoires of the first cohort. The study aimed to test whether cataloging public T cell receptors could reveal signatures of past pathogen exposure. In addition to the first cohort of 650 to 750 subjects, a separate validation cohort of approximately 130 different subjects was used. To predict cytomegalovirus infection status, the study combined high-throughput TCR immunosequencing, statistical association of individual TCRs with disease status, and machine learning.

The donors belonged to the validation cohort of roughly 120 subjects, which was separate from the 666-subject first cohort. Concerning this clone itself: Its antigen remains unidentified. One base away there is no much larger clone; base qualities are not given.

The full study reports these points: Most TCR sequences were observed very rarely across donors, whereas some public TCRs were present in many individuals. Cytomegalovirus status was reported to be diagnosed by the classifier with high specificity and sensitivity in both the original and validation cohorts. The study gave a list of about 160 TCR beta chains associated with cytomegalovirus. A later analysis had no HLA typing for the validation cohort, so co-occurrence there was scored across all 110 or so repertoires. Of the cluster scores, roughly 93% were above 0 in a later analysis, which found that TCRs clustered in the first cohort also tended to co-occur in the approximately 120 validation repertoires. In vitro tests confirmed that a few of the cytomegalovirus-associated TCR beta chains recognize cytomegalovirus antigens. The authors suggested that the approach could potentially be generalized to other disease states and immunological phenotypes.

Reading from cysteine to phenylalanine, the CDR3 counts 15 amino acids. CDR3 DNA is the only sequence kept; it has 45 bases, read in frame from the first base. CDR1 and CDR2 are drawn from the germline V gene: SGDLS, YYNGEE. The junction shows trimming of 4 bases on V and 4 bases on J, plus 16 bases between the germline ends. Libraries were constructed by the immunoSEQ multiplex PCR assay. Turning to the authors' computational methods: A statistical classification framework was built for diagnosing cytomegalovirus status from the catalog of TCR beta chain sequences. TCRdb took over this immuneACCESS table, retaining in-frame rearrangements with V and J assigned. Such tables are incomplete; in checked studies, under half of the missing clones stem from an unresolved V gene, and the remainder is unexplained. The V and J calls and clone size were taken over from that table, and D and trimming were inferred from the DNA. The sample table contains roughly 150,000 clones; only one count was recorded for around 87% of them. The top ten clonotypes cover roughly 9.4% of the sample.

Input material: PBMCs. The clonotype originates from a man aged 18 to 35 in good health and CMV-seropositive. The V and J segments used are TRBV9 and TRBJ2-3; the D gene is perhaps TRBD2, on 5 matching bases. The DNA is as follows: TGTGCCAGCAGCTCCGGAAACCCCGGGGCAGATACGCAGTATTTT. The resulting protein is CASSSGNPGADTQYF.